The 14 T cell receptor beta chains below were found in one sample sequenced in a study of cytomegalovirus exposure and HLA in healthy donors. PCR employed 60 Vbeta and 13 Jbeta primers. Profiled with immunoSEQ multiplex PCR; TCRdb holds only in-frame clones, not every one. The table has 150,000 to 200,000 clones, about 73% seen once; the top ten hold 3% to 3.5%. Specimen: PBMCs. These receptor sequences come from a woman aged 40-49 years in good health and CMV-seronegative.

This clone was picked up a small number of times. The chain couples TRBV2 to TRBJ2-3, with 10 bases identical to TRBD1. The trim removed 5 bases at V and 3 bases at J, leaving 5 bases unmatched. Germline V lookup: CDR1 SNHLY, CDR2 FYNNEI. The CDR3 length is 15 residues. The CDR3 bases are TGTGCCAGCAGTTTCGACAGGGGGCGGACAGATACGCAGTATTTT. Translating gives CASSFDRGRTDTQYF.

The rearrangement uses TRBV18 and TRBJ1-3; TRBD1 might be the D (5 bases). Trimming shortened V by 3 bases and J by 0 bases, and 9 bases separated the two germline ends. The CDR3 consists of 15 residues. Germline V gives CDR1 KGHSH, CDR2 LQKENI. CDR3 region: CASSPTEFSGNTIYF. CDR3 bases: TGTGCCAGCTCACCGACAGAGTTCTCTGGAAACACCATATATTTT.

This clone has a handful of counts. The chain carries TRBV10-3 and TRBJ1-2; 9 bases line up with TRBD1. Germline CDR1 reads ENHRY; CDR2 reads SYGVKD. The junction had 5 bases not matched to a gene; V was cut back by 2 bases and J by 4 bases. This CDR3 has 15 amino acids. This chain's CDR3 is CAISETQGASYGYTF. The CDR3 DNA sequence: TGTGCCATCAGTGAGACACAGGGGGCCTCCTATGGCTACACCTTC.

In its sample, this clone was seen a few times. The chain joins TRBV6-5 to TRBJ1-5, with 9 bases aligning to TRBD1. The J segment lost 5 bases and the V segment lost 6 bases, leaving 8 bases of the junction unmatched. CDR3 length: 15 amino acids. Germline-derived CDR1 and CDR2 are MNHEY and SVGAGI. This CDR3 is CASRSGTGRDQPQHF. CDR3 in DNA: TGTGCCAGCAGATCCGGGACAGGGCGGGATCAGCCCCAGCATTTT.

The V call is TRBV11-2, the J call TRBJ1-3; D gene uncertain. V lost 1 base and J lost 3, with 7 bases in between. The CDR3 contains 14 residues. Per germline, CDR1 SGHAT and CDR2 FQNNGV. The DNA for the CDR3 is TGTGCCAGCAGCTTAGCAGGCTTTGGAAACACCATATATTTT. Amino acid sequence: CASSLAGFGNTIYF.

This sequence joins TRBV5-1 and TRBJ2-7, with D tentatively TRBD2 (6 bases). Per germline, CDR1 SGHRS and CDR2 YFSETQ. V was shortened by 3 bases and J by 0 bases, with 13 bases between the two germline ends. This CDR3 has 15 residues. CDR3 sequence reads: CASSSDPGSSYEQYF. CDR3 bases: TGCGCCAGCAGCTCGGACCCCGGGAGCTCCTACGAGCAGTACTTC.

The rearrangement joins TRBV4-1 to TRBJ2-3, with D unclear. V gave up 2 bases and J gave up 8 bases, with 11 bases separating them. This CDR3 is built from 13 residues. Germline loops: CDR1 MGHRA, CDR2 YSYEKL. The CDR3 loop is CASSQLSGRTQYF. The CDR3 DNA sequence: TGCGCCAGCAGCCAACTCTCGGGTCGTACGCAGTATTTT.

The chain recombines TRBV25-1 with TRBJ1-2; D gene uncertain. The CDR3 sequence is 12 residues long. V lost 6 bases and J lost 3, with 8 bases in between. CDR1 and CDR2 (germline): MGHDK, SYGVNS. DNA for the CDR3: TGTGCCAGCAGCCGAGGAGACTATGGCTACACCTTC. Encoded protein: CASSRGDYGYTF.

This chain connects TRBV28 to TRBJ2-7; TRBD1 matches 7 bases. Unmatched junction bases numbered 7, after V lost 2 bases and J lost 3 bases. In germline, CDR1 is MDHEN, CDR2 SYDVKM. The CDR3 runs to 15 residues. The CDR3 loop reads CASSLGAGGVYEQYF. CDR3 nucleotides: TGTGCCAGCAGTTTAGGGGCAGGGGGAGTCTACGAGCAGTACTTC.

The chain couples TRBV6-6 to TRBJ2-4, with 8 nucleotides matching TRBD1. V shed 6 bases and J 1 base; nucleotides not matched to a gene: 8. The CDR3 has 16 residues. The germline V gene encodes CDR1 MNHNY and CDR2 SVGAGI (reference sequence). The chain's CDR3 is CASSSQGALAKNIQYF. The CDR3, as DNA: TGTGCCAGCAGCTCCCAGGGGGCGCTGGCCAAAAACATTCAGTACTTC.

V and J are TRBV5-4 and TRBJ2-5; D is possibly TRBD1 (6 bases). V gave up 5 bases and J gave up 5 bases, with 16 bases separating them. Looked up from germline, CDR1 is SGHNT and CDR2 is YYREEE (reference sequence). This CDR3 comprises 14 residues. CDR3 amino acids: CASRPDSLVETQYF. DNA for the CDR3: TGTGCCAGCAGGCCGGACAGCTTGGTCGAGACCCAGTACTTC.

The chain uses TRBV5-1 and TRBJ1-6; perhaps TRBD1 as D (5 bases). This CDR3 contains 16 residues. Deletions cut 0 bases from V and 7 bases from J, with 14 bases between. Germline CDR1 SGHRS, CDR2 YFSETQ. CDR3 nucleotides: TGCGCCAGCAGCTTGGCCATCGGGGGTTTAAATTCACCCCTCCACTTT. It is translated as CASSLAIGGLNSPLHF.

This clone was observed a handful of times. The gene calls are TRBV4-1 and TRBJ1-4; D remains ambiguous. V was trimmed by 5 bases and J by 5 bases, leaving 18 bases between them. Looked up from germline, CDR1 is MGHRA and CDR2 is YSYEKL. This CDR3 contains 16 residues. CDR3 loop: CASSRERAASNEKLFF. The CDR3 bases are TGCGCCAGCAGCAGAGAGCGGGCGGCCTCAAATGAAAAACTGTTTTTT.

This clone was detected only a few times. The chain joins TRBV7-9 to TRBJ1-1, with D uncertain. Trimming removed 6 bases at V and 1 base at J, with 9 bases between. Germline V gives CDR1 SEHNR, CDR2 FQNEAQ (reference sequence). CDR3 length equals 13 residues. CDR3 in amino acids: CASSLTENTEAFF. The CDR3 DNA reads TGTGCCAGCAGTCTAACAGAGAACACTGAAGCTTTCTTT.